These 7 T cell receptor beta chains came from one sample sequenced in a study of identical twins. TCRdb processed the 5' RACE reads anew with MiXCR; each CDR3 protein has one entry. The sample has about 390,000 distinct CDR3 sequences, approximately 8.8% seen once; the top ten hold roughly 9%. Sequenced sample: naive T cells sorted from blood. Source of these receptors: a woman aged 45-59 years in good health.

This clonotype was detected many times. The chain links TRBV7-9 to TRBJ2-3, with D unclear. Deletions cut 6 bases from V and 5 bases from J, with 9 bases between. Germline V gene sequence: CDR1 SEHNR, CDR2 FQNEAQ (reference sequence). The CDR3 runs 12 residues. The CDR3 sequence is CASSLSVDTQYF. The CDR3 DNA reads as TGTGCCAGCAGTTTGTCGGTAGATACGCAGTATTTT.

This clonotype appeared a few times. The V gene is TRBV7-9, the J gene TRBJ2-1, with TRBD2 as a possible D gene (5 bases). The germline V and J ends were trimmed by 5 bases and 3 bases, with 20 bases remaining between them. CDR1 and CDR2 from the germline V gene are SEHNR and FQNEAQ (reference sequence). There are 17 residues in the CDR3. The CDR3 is CASSPEMKLGLYNEQFF. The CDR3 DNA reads TGTGCCAGCAGCCCCGAAATGAAACTAGGTCTCTACAATGAGCAGTTCTTC.

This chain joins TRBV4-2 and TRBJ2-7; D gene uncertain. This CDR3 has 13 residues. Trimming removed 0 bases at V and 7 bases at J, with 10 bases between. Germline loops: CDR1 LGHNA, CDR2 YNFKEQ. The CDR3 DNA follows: TGTGCCAGCAGCCAAGATCACGCGGCAGAGCAGTACTTC. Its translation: CASSQDHAAEQYF.

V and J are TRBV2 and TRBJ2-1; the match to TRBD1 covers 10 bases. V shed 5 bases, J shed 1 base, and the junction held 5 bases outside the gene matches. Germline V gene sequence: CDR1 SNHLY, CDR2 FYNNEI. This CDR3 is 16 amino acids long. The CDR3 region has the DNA TGTGCCAGCAGTATCGGACAGGGGGTATCCTACAATGAGCAGTTCTTC. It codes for CASSIGQGVSYNEQFF.

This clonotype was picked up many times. CDR3 nucleotide sequence: TGCGCCAGCAGTGAGTCCGGGTCGACAAGCACTGAAGCTTTCTTT. It is translated as CASSESGSTSTEAFF. This chain uses TRBV10-1 with TRBJ1-1; D gene ambiguous. V gave up 0 bases and J gave up 4 bases, with 12 bases separating them. Germline assignment: CDR1 WNHNN and CDR2 SYGVQD (reference sequence). The CDR3 loop spans 15 amino acids.

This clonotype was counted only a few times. CDR3 nucleotides: TGTGCCAGCAGCCAAGAGGCTAGCGGGAAACTGCGGGAGACCCAGTACTTC. It encodes CASSQEASGKLRETQYF. The chain links TRBV3-1 to TRBJ2-5; 9 bases are a match to TRBD2. CDR1 and CDR2 from the germline V gene are LGHDT and YNNKEL (reference sequence). V lost 0 bases, J lost 5 bases, and 10 bases stayed unmatched. CDR3 length equals 17 residues.

The CDR3 sequence is CASSAGLAGVDEQYF. The CDR3 nucleotides are TGCGCCAGCAGCGCGGGACTAGCGGGAGTCGACGAGCAGTACTTC. V gene TRBV5-1 combines with J gene TRBJ2-7, with 14 bases that match TRBD2. There are 15 residues in the CDR3. Germline V gene sequence: CDR1 SGHRS, CDR2 YFSETQ. Germline trimming cut 4 bases from V and 5 bases from J; bases unmatched to any gene: 5.